These T cell receptor beta chains were read from a single sample in a study of CD8+CD57+ T cells in acquired aplastic anemia. TCRdb used MiXCR to reprocess the reads, holding one entry per CDR3 protein. The sample comprises 400,000 to 450,000 distinct CDR3 sequences, 65% to 80% of which are singletons, and 4% rests with the top ten. Sequencing was done on a sample of sorted CD4+, CD8+, or CD8+CD57+ T cells (not recorded which) from PBMCs. The receptors originated from a human donor in good health, serving as a control. Each CDR3 is given with its conserved first and last residue. The D gene is left open where the match is weak. Only some rows state a clone size, as once, few, many or a class for expanded clones.

TRBD1	TRBV7-2	once	TRBJ1-4	TGTGCCAGCAGCGAGGAGACAGGGTACGAAAAACTGTTTTTT	CASSEETGYEKLFF
-	TRBV7-9	once	TRBJ1-2	TGTGCCAGCAGCGTTACAGTAGGGGGTAACTATGGCTCCACCTTC	CASSVTVGGNYGSTF
-	TRBV7-2	-	TRBJ1-2	TGTGCCAGCAGCTCGATCCAGGGATATGGCTACACCTTC	CASSSIQGYGYTF
TRBD2	TRBV28	-	TRBJ2-1	TGTGCCAGCAGTTTGGCGCGGGAGGACAATGAGCAGTTCTTC	CASSLAREDNEQFF
-	TRBV11-2	-	TRBJ1-4	TGTGCCAGCAGCTTTCTGGGGGCGCGAGAAAAACTGTTTTTT	CASSFLGAREKLFF
-	TRBV7-8	many	TRBJ2-7	TGTGCCAGCAGCCGTCAGACTCTCTACGAGCAGTACTTC	CASSRQTLYEQYF
-	TRBV15	-	TRBJ1-3	TGTGCCACCAGCAGGGCTGGGGGGAACACCATATATTTT	CATSRAGGNTIYF
TRBD1	TRBV9	many	TRBJ1-3	TGTGCCAGCAGCCTACTCATGGGACAGTCCACCTCTGGAAACACCATATATTTT	CASSLLMGQSTSGNTIYF
-	TRBV29-1	many	TRBJ2-7	TGCAGCGTCTACGGGGACTACGAGCAGTACTTC	CSVYGDYEQYF
-	TRBV20-1	once	TRBJ2-5	TGCAGTGCTTACCTAGCCGACTCCGAGCCCCAGTACTTC	CSAYLADSEPQYF
-	TRBV5-1	-	TRBJ2-7	TGTGCCAGCAGCTTCATCCAAGCGGGCGGGCAGTACTTC	CASSFIQAGGQYF
-	TRBV5-1	-	TRBJ1-1	TGCGCCAGCAGCTTGTCCGGGGGAGGGGCCACTGAAGCTTTCTTT	CASSLSGGGATEAFF
-	TRBV7-2	-	TRBJ1-6	TGTGCCAGCAGCTTCCAGCGGGGGGGTGCAGATACGCAGTTT	CASSFQRGGADTQF
-	TRBV19	many	TRBJ2-5	TGTGCCAGTAACCGGGGTTACCAAGAGACCCAGTACTTC	CASNRGYQETQYF
-	TRBV29-1	-	TRBJ2-1	TGCAGCGCCCCCCTGGCTCAGGGGAGTGGCGATGAGCAGTTCTTC	CSAPLAQGSGDEQFF
-	TRBV5-8	-	TRBJ1-5	TGCGCCAGCAGCGTTGAGAGGGGGAAGAGCAATCAGCCCCAGCATTTT	CASSVERGKSNQPQHF
-	TRBV9	many	TRBJ1-4	TGTGCCAGCAGCGAGGGAGGGCGGGAAAAACTGTTTTTT	CASSEGGREKLFF
-	TRBV25-1	few	TRBJ2-1	TGTGCCAGCAGTATTCCCTGGGGTTCAACGCTCTTCTTC	CASSIPWGSTLFF